Listed below are T cell receptor beta chains from one sample, sequenced in a study of vaccination and CD4 T cells after COVID-19. TCRdb called the PCR reads again in MiXCR, with one record for every CDR3 protein. The top ten clones hold more than 30% of a sample with more than 15,000 distinct CDR3 sequences, around 55% of them seen once. The antigens these receptors bind are not known. The sequencing here drew on cultured CD4+ T cells from blood, taken after SARS-CoV-2 vaccination. Receptor source: a human donor with COVID-19. CDR3s include the opening cysteine and the closing phenylalanine or tryptophan. D genes are given only for firm matches. Only some rows state a clone size, as once, few, many or a class for expanded clones.

clone size	V gene	J gene	D gene	CDR3 DNA	CDR3 protein
.	TRBV20-1	TRBJ1-1	.	TGCAGTGCCTTGAAGGGGTCAGATGAAGCTTTCTTT	CSALKGSDEAFF
.	TRBV6-1	TRBJ2-4	.	TGTGCCAGCGGTGGGGCGCTAGCCAAAAACATTCAGTACTTC	CASGGALAKNIQYF
.	TRBV20-1	TRBJ2-1	.	TGCAGTGCTAGAGATAGGAGACTAGGGGGTAGGAATGAGCAGTTCTTC	CSARDRRLGGRNEQFF
.	TRBV7-2	TRBJ2-5	TRBD2	TGTGCCAGCAGCCGAAATAGCGGGGGGGGGTTGGCCCAGTACTTC	CASSRNSGGGLAQYF
.	TRBV2	TRBJ2-2	TRBD2	TGTGCCAGCAGTCTAACTAGCGGGAACACCGGGGAGCTGTTTTTT	CASSLTSGNTGELFF
.	TRBV12-3/TRBV12-4	TRBJ2-1	.	TGTGCCAGCTCAGGCGGGGGCCTCAATGAGCAGTTCTTC	CASSGGGLNEQFF
few	TRBV7-8	TRBJ1-1	.	TGTGCCAGCAGCTTAGTCACTGAAGCTTTCTTT	CASSLVTEAFF
.	TRBV27	TRBJ2-3	.	TGTGCCAGCAGTTTTGCGGGCTCAGATACGCAGTATTTT	CASSFAGSDTQYF
few	TRBV7-6	TRBJ1-2	.	TGTGCCAGCAGCCCCCAGCCGTCGGGGGGCTATGGCTACACCTTC	CASSPQPSGGYGYTF
.	TRBV7-2	TRBJ1-4	.	TGTGCCAGCAGCTTGGGGGGGTCGGGGGCCGAAAAACTGTTTTTT	CASSLGGSGAEKLFF
.	TRBV15	TRBJ2-3	.	TGTGCCACCAGGGGATCGATAGCGGTAGGGGATACGCAGTATTTT	CATRGSIAVGDTQYF
.	TRBV27	TRBJ2-7	TRBD1	TGTGCCAGCAGTTTATTGGTGGGACAGGGTGTCTACGAGCAGTACTTC	CASSLLVGQGVYEQYF
.	TRBV5-6	TRBJ1-5	.	TGTGCCAGCAGCTTGGCGGGCTGGGGGGACGGGGGCAATCAGCCCCAGCATTTT	CASSLAGWGDGGNQPQHF
.	TRBV20-1	TRBJ2-1	.	TGCAGTGCTAGAGATCCGAACGCAGGGAACAATGAGCAGTTCTTC	CSARDPNAGNNEQFF
few	TRBV7-2	TRBJ2-3	.	TGTGCCAGCAGCTTATACAGCCAGGGACCAGATACGCAGTATTTT	CASSLYSQGPDTQYF
.	TRBV7-9	TRBJ2-7	.	TGTGCCAGCAGCCTCCAGGGGGGTGAGCAGTACTTC	CASSLQGGEQYF
.	TRBV30	TRBJ1-6	TRBD1	TGTGCCTGGATGACAGGGAATAATTCACCCCTCCACTTT	CAWMTGNNSPLHF
once	TRBV27	TRBJ1-1	.	TGTGGGGTGGCTGAAGCTTTCTTT	CGVAEAFF
.	TRBV20-1	TRBJ1-4	.	TGCAGTGCCCTCGACAGTACGGGTGAAAAACTGTTTTTT	CSALDSTGEKLFF
few	TRBV11-2	TRBJ2-5	.	TGTGCCAGCAGCTTTACACTTCAAGAGACCCAGTACTTC	CASSFTLQETQYF
few	TRBV20-1	TRBJ1-4	.	TGCAGTGCCCCGCAACTTGATGGGGAAAAACTGTTTTTT	CSAPQLDGEKLFF
.	TRBV12-3/TRBV12-4	TRBJ2-7	.	TGTGCCAGCAGTTTGAGCAATTACAAATACGAGCAGTACTTC	CASSLSNYKYEQYF
.	TRBV18	TRBJ2-5	TRBD1	TGTGCCAGCTCACCACAAGTTACAGGGGGCACCCAGTACTTC	CASSPQVTGGTQYF
.	TRBV4-1	TRBJ2-7	TRBD2	TGCGCCAGCAGCCAAAAACTAGCGGGGGATTACGAGCAGTACTTC	CASSQKLAGDYEQYF
.	TRBV7-2	TRBJ1-1	.	TGTGCCAGCAGCTTAACACGGCCTGGAGCTTTCTTT	CASSLTRPGAFF
.	TRBV11-3	TRBJ1-2	.	TGTGCCAGCAGCTTAGATACGCAAGGCTACACCTTC	CASSLDTQGYTF
.	TRBV4-3	TRBJ2-3	.	TGCGCCAGCAGCCAAGAAAAGGGGAGCACAGATACGCAGTATTTT	CASSQEKGSTDTQYF
.	TRBV7-2	TRBJ2-1	.	TGTGCCAGCACCTTGGACCCACAAAGCTCCTACAATGAGCAGTTCTTC	CASTLDPQSSYNEQFF
.	TRBV4-2	TRBJ2-5	TRBD2	TGTGCCAGCAGCCATCAAGATATGTCGGGGGAGCGGGGGGCCCGGGAGACCCAGTACTTC	CASSHQDMSGERGARETQYF
few	TRBV7-2	TRBJ1-3	.	TGTGCCAGCAGCGTCAGGGGTTATGGAAACACCATATATTTT	CASSVRGYGNTIYF
.	TRBV2	TRBJ2-5	TRBD1	TGTGCCAGCAGCGAACCGGGACAGGGAGTAGAGACCCAGTACTTC	CASSEPGQGVETQYF
few	TRBV20-1	TRBJ2-7	.	TGCAGTGCTAGAAACGATGGCGGCGAGCAGTACTTC	CSARNDGGEQYF
.	TRBV5-4	TRBJ1-2	.	TGTGCCAGCAGCTGGGCGGGGGCCCCCTATGGCTACACCTTC	CASSWAGAPYGYTF
.	TRBV7-9	TRBJ2-5	TRBD1	TGTGCCAGCAGCAACAGCTATGCCGGGACAGGGAGGAGAGAGACCCAGTACTTC	CASSNSYAGTGRRETQYF
.	TRBV11-1	TRBJ1-1	.	TGTGCCAGCAGCGTTATTAACACTGAAGCTTTCTTT	CASSVINTEAFF
once	TRBV30	TRBJ1-5	TRBD1	TGTGCCTGGACCCCCCGACAGGGGGCGGGAAATCAGCCCCAGCATTTT	CAWTPRQGAGNQPQHF
.	TRBV5-1	TRBJ2-5	.	TGCGCCAGCAGCCAATCTCGGGGGAACCAAGAGACCCAGTACTTC	CASSQSRGNQETQYF
.	TRBV24-1	TRBJ1-5	.	TGTGCCACCAGCACAGATTCTAGACAGCCCCAGCATTTT	CATSTDSRQPQHF
.	TRBV7-2	TRBJ1-1	.	TGTGCCAGCAGCTTTAGCGGAACCAATGAAGCTTTCTTT	CASSFSGTNEAFF
.	TRBV6-1	TRBJ2-7	TRBD1	TGTGCCAGCAGTGGTCCCGGGGACAGGGTCAACGAGCAGTACTTC	CASSGPGDRVNEQYF
few	TRBV7-3	TRBJ2-7	.	TGTGCCAGCAGCTCCGGACCGAACTACGAGCAGTACTTC	CASSSGPNYEQYF
few	TRBV7-2	TRBJ1-1	.	TGTGCCAGCAGGTCTCGTCCGACAGCGGGAGGCACTGAAGCTTTCTTT	CASRSRPTAGGTEAFF
few	TRBV6-4	TRBJ1-6	TRBD1	TGTGCCAGCAGTGAGGACAGGGCGAATTCACCCCTCCACTTT	CASSEDRANSPLHF
.	TRBV20-1	TRBJ2-3	.	TGCAGTGCTAGCCGTAGCACAGATACGCAGTATTTT	CSASRSTDTQYF
few	TRBV7-2	TRBJ1-5	.	TGTGCCAGCAGCCGCCCCTCGGGGCCCCAGCATTTT	CASSRPSGPQHF
.	TRBV7-2	TRBJ1-2	TRBD1	TGTGCCAGCAGTTTCGACAGGGGGCCCTATGGCTACACCTTC	CASSFDRGPYGYTF
.	TRBV11-2	TRBJ2-5	.	TGTGCCAGCACCCTAACCACGACAGCCTCAGGGACCCAGTACTTC	CASTLTTTASGTQYF
once	TRBV6-5	TRBJ1-2	.	TGTGCCAGCAGTTACTCGGGACTTGCGTCGGGGAATGGCTACACCTTC	CASSYSGLASGNGYTF